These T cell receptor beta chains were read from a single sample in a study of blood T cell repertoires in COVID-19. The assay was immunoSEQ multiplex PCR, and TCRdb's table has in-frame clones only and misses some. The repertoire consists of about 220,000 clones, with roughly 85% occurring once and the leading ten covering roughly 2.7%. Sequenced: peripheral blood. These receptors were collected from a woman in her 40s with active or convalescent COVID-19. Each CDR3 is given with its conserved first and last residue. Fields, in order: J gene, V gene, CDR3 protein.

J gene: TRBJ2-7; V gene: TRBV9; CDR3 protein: CASSVGNRAYEQYF
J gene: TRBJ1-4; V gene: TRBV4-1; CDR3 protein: CASSQRTGFTSEKLFF
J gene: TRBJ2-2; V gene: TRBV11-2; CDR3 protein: CASSAWVADTGELFF
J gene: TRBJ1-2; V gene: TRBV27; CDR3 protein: CASSPDIPNYGYTF
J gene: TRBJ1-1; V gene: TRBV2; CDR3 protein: CASSEFQGGTEAFF
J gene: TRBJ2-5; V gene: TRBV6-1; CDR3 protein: CASSTGGVETQYF
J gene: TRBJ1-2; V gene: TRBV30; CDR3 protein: CAWSVLAASLRYTF
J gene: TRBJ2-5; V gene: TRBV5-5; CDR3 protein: CASSLGLAGGQETQYF
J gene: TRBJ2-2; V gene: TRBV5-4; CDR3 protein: CASSLGQGYTGELFF
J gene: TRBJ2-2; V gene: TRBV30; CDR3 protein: CASTGGGYTGELFF
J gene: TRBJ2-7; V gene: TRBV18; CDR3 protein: CASSPTGLLVSRRYEQYF
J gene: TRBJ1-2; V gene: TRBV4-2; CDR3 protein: CASSQGPHNYGYTF
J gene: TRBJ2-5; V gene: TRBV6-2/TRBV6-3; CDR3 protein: CASSYGGLGGTQYF
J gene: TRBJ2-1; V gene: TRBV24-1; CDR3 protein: CATSELGTEYNEQFF
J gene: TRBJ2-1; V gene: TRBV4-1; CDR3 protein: CASSQVSFGQGRNNEQFF
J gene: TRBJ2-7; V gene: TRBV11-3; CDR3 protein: CASSFTSGNYEQYF
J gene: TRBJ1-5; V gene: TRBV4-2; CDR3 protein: CASSQEAGQQYQPQHF
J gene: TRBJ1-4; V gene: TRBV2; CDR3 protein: CASRPGQGPNEKLFF
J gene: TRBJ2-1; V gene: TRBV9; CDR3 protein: CASSKRRDRQNYNEQFF
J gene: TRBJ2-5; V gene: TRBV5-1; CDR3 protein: CASGSGTGGSETQYF
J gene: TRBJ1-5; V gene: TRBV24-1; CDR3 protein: CATSQGRGNQPQHF
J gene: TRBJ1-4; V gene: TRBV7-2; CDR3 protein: CASSESGQGEKLFF
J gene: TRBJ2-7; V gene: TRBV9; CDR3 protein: CASSGYGTGTYEQYF
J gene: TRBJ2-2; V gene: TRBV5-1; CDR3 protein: CASSLGQALANTGELFF
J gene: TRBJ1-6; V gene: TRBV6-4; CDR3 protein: CASSPGQFNSPLHF
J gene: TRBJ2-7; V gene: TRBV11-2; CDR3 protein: CASSLSGSRRYEQYF
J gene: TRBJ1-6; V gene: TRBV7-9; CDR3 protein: CASSWRTGDPYNSPLHF
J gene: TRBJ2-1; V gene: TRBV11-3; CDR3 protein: CASSFWTSGWNHNEQFF
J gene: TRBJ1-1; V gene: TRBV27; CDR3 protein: CASSPLGAREAFF
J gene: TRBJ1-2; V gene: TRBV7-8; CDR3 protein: CASSLGRRARQTDDGYTF
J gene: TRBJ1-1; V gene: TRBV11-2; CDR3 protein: CASSLRGRDTEAFF
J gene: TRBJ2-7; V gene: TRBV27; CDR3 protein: CASTSGDSYEQYF
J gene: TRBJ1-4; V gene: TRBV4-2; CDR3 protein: CASSQDGQGATNEKLFF
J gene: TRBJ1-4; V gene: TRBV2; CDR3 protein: CASRARAGRDEKLFF
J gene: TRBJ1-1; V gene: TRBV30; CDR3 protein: CAWGRDTEAFF
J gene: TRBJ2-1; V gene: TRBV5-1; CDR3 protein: CASSYGGRSDEQFF
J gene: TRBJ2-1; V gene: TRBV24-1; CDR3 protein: CATSDPGLAASNEQFF
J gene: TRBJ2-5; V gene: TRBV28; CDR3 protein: CASSAGGSYQETQYF
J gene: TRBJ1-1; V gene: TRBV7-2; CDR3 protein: CASSLVAGQNTEAFF
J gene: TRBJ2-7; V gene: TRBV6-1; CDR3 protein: CASSEGQGHSYEQYF
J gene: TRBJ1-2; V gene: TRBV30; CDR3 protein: CAWTDIYNYGYTF
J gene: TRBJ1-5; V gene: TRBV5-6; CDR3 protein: CASSREGSNQPQHF
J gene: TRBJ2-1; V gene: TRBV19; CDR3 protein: CASSTRQVSYNEQFF
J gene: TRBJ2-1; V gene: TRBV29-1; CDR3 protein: CSVVGSQFGYNEQFF
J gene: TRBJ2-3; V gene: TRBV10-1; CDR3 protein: CASSELTGLGTDTQYF
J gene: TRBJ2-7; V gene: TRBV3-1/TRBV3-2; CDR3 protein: CASSQGVTYEQYF
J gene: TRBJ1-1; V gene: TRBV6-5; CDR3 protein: CASRPTVPMNTEAFF
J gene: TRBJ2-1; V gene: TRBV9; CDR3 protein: CASSVVGLGGNEQFF
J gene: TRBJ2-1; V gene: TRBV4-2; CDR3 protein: CASSQDRSGIGGEPYNEQFF
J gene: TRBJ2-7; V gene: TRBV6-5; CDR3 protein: CASTNLRDEQYF
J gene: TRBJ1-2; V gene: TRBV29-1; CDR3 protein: CSVEKAGGENYGYTF
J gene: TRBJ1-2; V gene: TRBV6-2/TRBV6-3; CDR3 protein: CASSGQGMNYGYTF
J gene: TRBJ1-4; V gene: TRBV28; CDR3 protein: CASAHRDSGWGAEKLFF
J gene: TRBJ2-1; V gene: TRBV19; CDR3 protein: CASSIGLLAAPYNEQFF
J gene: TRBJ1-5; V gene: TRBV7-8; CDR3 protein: CAGGAGNQPQHF
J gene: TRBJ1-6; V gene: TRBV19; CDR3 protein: CASSEGQAYNSPLHF
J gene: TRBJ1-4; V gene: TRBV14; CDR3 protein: CASSWAGAEKLFF